The present T cell receptor (beta chain) was sequenced within a study of T cells in Graves' hyperthyroidism and ophthalmopathy. Trimming took 6 bases from V and 2 from J; bases not matched to a gene: 10. The CDR3 extends over 15 amino acids. TCR beta CDR3 regions were amplified from RNA transcripts. The HTBI primer set was used in a first-round RT-PCR of the TCR CDR3. TCRdb ran MiXCR on the multiplex PCR reads and lists one entry per CDR3 protein. The sample lists 500,000 to 750,000 distinct CDR3 sequences, roughly 14% occurring once. This clonotype came up many times. The receptor was isolated from a young woman with Graves' hyperthyroidism. The sample taken for sequencing was blood. The rearrangement links TRBV12-3 or TRBV12-4 to TRBJ2-7, with TRBD1 identical over 7 bases. The DNA for the CDR3 is TGTGCCAGCAGCCCGAACAGGGGTGGAACCTACGAGCAGTACTTC. Its translation is CASSPNRGGTYEQYF.